The 17 T cell receptor beta chains listed next were all sequenced from one sample in a study of blood T cell repertoires in COVID-19. Repertoires were generated with immunoSEQ multiplex PCR, while TCRdb's copy carries only in-frame clones and drops some. This sample has around 38,000 clones; about 90% occur once, and the top ten carry more than 4.5%. Sequencing was done on a sample of peripheral blood. These receptor sequences come from a man aged 60 to 69 with COVID-19, enrolled during active disease.

The V call is TRBV2, the J call TRBJ2-7, with 9 positions matching TRBD2. This CDR3 comprises 19 residues. After removal of 7 bases from V and 1 base from J, the junction contained 20 bases not matched to a gene. Germline CDR1 SNHLY, CDR2 FYNNEI. The CDR3 region has the DNA TGTGCCAGCACCGAGGGCGGGAGGGCCCTCGGCCCTGGATCCTACGAGCAGTACTTC. Its protein is CASTEGGRALGPGSYEQYF.

In this sample, this clone turned up a few times. The chain joins TRBV5-4 to TRBJ1-3; tentative D call: TRBD1 (6 bases). V shed 0 bases and J shed 4 bases, with 11 bases lying between them. The CDR3 is 15 amino acids. CDR1 and CDR2 (germline): SGHNT, YYREEE (reference sequence). This CDR3 reads CASSLVTGTGNTIYF. The CDR3 DNA follows: TGTGCCAGCAGCTTGGTTACAGGGACCGGAAACACCATATATTTT.

V and J are TRBV28 and TRBJ2-7, with D perhaps matching TRBD1 (6 bases). V was pared by 6 bases and J by 2 bases, with 14 bases between. CDR1 and CDR2 from the germline V gene are MDHEN and SYDVKM. The CDR3 loop spans 14 amino acids. For the CDR3, the DNA is TGTGCCAGCAGCGTCCCGGGACACGCCTACGAGCAGTACTTC. Its translation: CASSVPGHAYEQYF.

The rearrangement joins TRBV5-6 to TRBJ2-2; 8 positions match TRBD2. Trimming at V came to 2 bases and at J to 6 bases, leaving 6 bases not matched to a gene. Germline V lookup: CDR1 SGHDT, CDR2 YYEEEE. The CDR3 length is 15 residues. CDR3 bases: TGTGCCAGCAGCTTCCGGGAGGGATGGGCCGGGGAGCTGTTTTTT. As protein: CASSFREGWAGELFF.

The V gene is TRBV7-2, the J gene TRBJ1-1, with 7 bases that match TRBD1. Trimming cost V 4 bases and J 7 bases; bases outside gene matches: 6. The CDR3 is 13 residues long. Per germline, CDR1 SGHTA and CDR2 FQGNSA. The CDR3, as DNA: TGTGCCAGCAGCTCCGACAGGGTTAGTGAAGCTTTCTTT. Protein product: CASSSDRVSEAFF.

The V and J genes are TRBV28 and TRBJ2-1, with D unresolved. There are 14 residues in the CDR3. Germline CDR1 is MDHEN and CDR2 is SYDVKM. V was pared by 5 bases and J by 2 bases, with 10 bases between. Here the CDR3 DNA reads TGTGCCAGCAGTCGTATCTTAACCTACAATGAGCAGTTCTTC. Protein: CASSRILTYNEQFF.

With respect to this clone: Compared with germline, one end of the junction differs, possibly owing to a read error. The chain uses TRBV5-1 and TRBJ2-7; 10 nucleotides match TRBD2. CDR1 is SGHRS and CDR2 is YFSETQ in the germline V gene. The CDR3 has 17 amino acids. CDR3: CARSGGGGRPFSYEQYF. Here the CDR3 DNA reads TGCGCCCGCAGCGGGGGGGGCGGACGACCCTTTTCCTACGAGCAGTACTTC. Drawing the rest from reference TRBV5-1 and TRBJ2-7, the complete variable domain is KAGVTQTPRYLIKTRGQQVTLSCSPISGHRSVSWYQQTPGQGLQFLFEYFSETQRNKGNFPGRFSGRQFSNSRSEMNVSTLELGDSALYLCARSGGGGRPFSYEQYFGPGTRLTVT.

The gene calls are TRBV6-6 and TRBJ1-6, with 8 bases that match TRBD1. The ends lost 5 bases at V and 6 bases at J; junction bases unmatched: 3. CDR1 is MNHNY and CDR2 is SVGAGI in the germline V gene (reference sequence). This CDR3 comprises 14 residues. The CDR3, as DNA: TGTGCCAGCAGTCCAGACAGGGGTAATTCACCCCTCCACTTT. Translating gives CASSPDRGNSPLHF.

The gene calls are TRBV12-3 or TRBV12-4 and TRBJ1-5; D uncertain. V lost 5 bases and J lost 7, with 12 bases in between. The CDR3 contains 13 residues. The CDR3 sequence is CASSGGADQPQHF. The DNA for the CDR3 is TGTGCCAGCAGTGGAGGTGCTGACCAGCCCCAGCATTTT.

The chain joins TRBV28 to TRBJ2-7; TRBD1 agrees at 11 bases. The CDR3 runs to 15 residues. Germline V gives CDR1 MDHEN, CDR2 SYDVKM. V shed 5 bases, J shed 2 bases, and the junction held 5 bases outside the gene matches. Written as DNA, the CDR3 is TGTGCCAGCAGTACTCCGGGACAGGGGGCCTACGAGCAGTACTTC. Protein product: CASSTPGQGAYEQYF.

This clone was seen a few times. This chain uses TRBV5-1 with TRBJ2-3; 10 bases match TRBD2. This CDR3 has 16 residues. Germline V gene lookup returns CDR1 SGHRS and CDR2 YFSETQ. With V trimmed by 0 bases and J by 1 base, 2 bases remained unmatched. CDR3 in DNA: TGCGCCAGCAGCTTGGGGGGGACTAGCGGCACAGATACGCAGTATTTT. Amino acids: CASSLGGTSGTDTQYF.

This clone was picked up one time. This CDR3 reads CASSLGGSYEQYF. The CDR3 DNA is TGTGCCAGCAGCTTAGGCGGAAGCTACGAGCAGTACTTC. This chain links TRBV11-3 with TRBJ2-7; unclear D gene. The ends were cut back, 1 base at V and 3 bases at J, with 7 bases in the middle. The CDR3 is 13 amino acids. Per germline, CDR1 SGHNT and CDR2 YENEEA. Based on the CDR3 plus reference TRBV11-3 and TRBJ2-7, the full variable domain is EAGVVQSPRYKIIEKKQPVAFWCNPISGHNTLYWYLQNLGQGPELLIRYENEEAVDDSQLPKDRFSAERLKGVDSTLKIQPAELGDSAVYLCASSLGGSYEQYFGPGTRLTVT.

The J gene is TRBJ1-1, the V gene TRBV11-3; no clear D gene. V was trimmed by 2 bases and J by 0 bases, leaving 7 bases between them. Germline V gene sequence: CDR1 SGHNT, CDR2 YENEEA. This CDR3 contains 14 residues. The CDR3 loop reads CASSLTVMNTEAFF. The CDR3 coding sequence is TGTGCCAGCAGCTTAACAGTCATGAACACTGAAGCTTTCTTT.

The chain combines TRBV24-1 with TRBJ2-1; TRBD2 matches at 14 bases. The germline gives CDR1 KGHDR, CDR2 SFDVKD. With 5 bases clipped from V and 7 bases from J, the junction kept 6 bases outside the gene matches. CDR3 length: 16 amino acids. This CDR3 is CATSVTTSGRENEQFF. In DNA form, the CDR3 reads TGTGCCACCAGTGTGACGACTAGCGGGAGGGAAAATGAGCAGTTCTTC.

The V and J genes are TRBV30 and TRBJ2-6; the D is unclear. Germline V gene sequence: CDR1 GTSNPN, CDR2 SVGIG (reference sequence). There are 16 residues in the CDR3. Trimming cost V 7 bases and J 0 bases, with 16 bases left between them. The CDR3 DNA sequence: TGTGCCTCACCGTACTGGGCTACCTCTGGGGCCAACGTCCTGACTTTC. Protein sequence: CASPYWATSGANVLTF.

The chain recombines TRBV5-1 with TRBJ2-3; 12 bases line up with TRBD2. The CDR3 extends over 16 amino acids. Germline V gene sequence: CDR1 SGHRS, CDR2 YFSETQ. The trim removed 4 bases at V and 0 bases at J, leaving 3 bases unmatched. In DNA, the CDR3 is TGCGCCAGCAGCCAAGGGACTAGCGGGAGCACAGATACGCAGTATTTT. Its protein is CASSQGTSGSTDTQYF.

In this sample, this clone turned up a few times. The rearrangement links TRBV28 to TRBJ1-6; tentative D call: TRBD1 (5 bases). The CDR3 sequence is 15 residues long. The germline CDR1 and CDR2 sequences are MDHEN and SYDVKM. The V end lost 5 bases, the J end lost 10 bases, and 18 bases lay between the germline ends. The CDR3 DNA sequence: TGTGCCAGCAGTCCCTCCTTCTGGGGCAGGTCACCCCTCCACTTT. Protein product: CASSPSFWGRSPLHF.